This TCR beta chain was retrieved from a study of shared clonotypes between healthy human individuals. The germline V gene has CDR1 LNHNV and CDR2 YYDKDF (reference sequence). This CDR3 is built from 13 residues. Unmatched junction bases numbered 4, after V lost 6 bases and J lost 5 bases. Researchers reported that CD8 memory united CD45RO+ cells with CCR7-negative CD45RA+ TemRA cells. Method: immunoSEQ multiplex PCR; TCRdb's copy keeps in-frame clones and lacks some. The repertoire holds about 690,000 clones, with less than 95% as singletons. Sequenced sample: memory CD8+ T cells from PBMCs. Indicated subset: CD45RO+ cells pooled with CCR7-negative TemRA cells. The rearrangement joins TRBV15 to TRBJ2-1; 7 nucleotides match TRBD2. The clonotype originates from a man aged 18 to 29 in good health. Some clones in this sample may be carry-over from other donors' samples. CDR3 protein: CATSAGRDNEQFF. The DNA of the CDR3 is TGTGCCACCAGTGCAGGGAGGGACAATGAGCAGTTCTTC.